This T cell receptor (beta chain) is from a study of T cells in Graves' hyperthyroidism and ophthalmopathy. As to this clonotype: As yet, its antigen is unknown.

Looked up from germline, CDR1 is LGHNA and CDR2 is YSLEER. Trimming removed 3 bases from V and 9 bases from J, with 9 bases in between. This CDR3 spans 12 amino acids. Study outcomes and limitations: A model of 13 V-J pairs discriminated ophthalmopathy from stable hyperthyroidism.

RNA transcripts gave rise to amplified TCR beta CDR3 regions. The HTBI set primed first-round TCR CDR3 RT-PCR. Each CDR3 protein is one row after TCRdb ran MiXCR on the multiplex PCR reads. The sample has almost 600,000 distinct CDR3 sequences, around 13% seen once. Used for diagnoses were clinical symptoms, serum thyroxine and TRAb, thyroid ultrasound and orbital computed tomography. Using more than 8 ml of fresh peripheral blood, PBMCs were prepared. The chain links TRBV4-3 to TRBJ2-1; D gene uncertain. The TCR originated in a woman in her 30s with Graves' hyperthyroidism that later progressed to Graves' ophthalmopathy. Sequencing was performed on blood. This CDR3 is CASSQSDGEQFF. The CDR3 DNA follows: TGCGCCAGCAGCCAGTCAGATGGTGAGCAGTTCTTC.